What follows is one T cell receptor (beta chain) and its context. The sample originates from a study of cytomegalovirus exposure and HLA in healthy donors. V shed 5 bases, J shed 4 bases, and the junction held 10 bases outside the gene matches. In germline, CDR1 is LGHNT, CDR2 FRNRAP. The CDR3 extends over 15 amino acids. The PCR made use of 60 Vbeta and 13 Jbeta primers. Only in-frame clones appear in the TCRdb table, and some are missing; sequencing was by immunoSEQ multiplex PCR. The data show 100,000 to 150,000 clones, around 85% seen once. The receptor's source is a boy between 10 and 17 years old in good health and CMV-seronegative. The gene calls are TRBV12-5 and TRBJ1-2; 7 nucleotides match TRBD1. Sequenced sample: PBMCs. The chain's CDR3 is CASGQAGGLSYGYTF. DNA for the CDR3: TGTGCTAGTGGTCAGGCAGGGGGTCTGAGCTATGGCTACACCTTC.